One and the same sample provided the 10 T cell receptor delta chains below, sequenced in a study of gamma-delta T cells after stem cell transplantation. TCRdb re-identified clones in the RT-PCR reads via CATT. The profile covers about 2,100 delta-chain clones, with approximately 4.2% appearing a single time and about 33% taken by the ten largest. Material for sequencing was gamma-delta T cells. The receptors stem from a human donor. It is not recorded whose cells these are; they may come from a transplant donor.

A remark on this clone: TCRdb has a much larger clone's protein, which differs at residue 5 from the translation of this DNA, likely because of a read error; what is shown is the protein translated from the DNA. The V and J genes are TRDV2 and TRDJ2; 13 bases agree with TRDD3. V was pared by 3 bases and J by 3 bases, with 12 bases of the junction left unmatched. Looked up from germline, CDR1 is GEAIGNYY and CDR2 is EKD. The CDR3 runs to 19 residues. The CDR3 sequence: CACDALLGDTRGVTAQLFF. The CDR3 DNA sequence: TGTGCCTGTGACGCCCTACTGGGGGATACGCGGGGTGTGACAGCACAACTCTTCTTT.

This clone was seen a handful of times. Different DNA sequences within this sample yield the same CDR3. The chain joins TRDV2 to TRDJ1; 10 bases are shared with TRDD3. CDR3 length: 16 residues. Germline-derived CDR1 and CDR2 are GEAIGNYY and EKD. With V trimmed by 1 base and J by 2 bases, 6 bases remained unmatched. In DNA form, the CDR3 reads TGTGCCTGTGACACGTTGTTGGGGGATACAACCGATAAACTCATCTTT. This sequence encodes CACDTLLGDTTDKLIF.

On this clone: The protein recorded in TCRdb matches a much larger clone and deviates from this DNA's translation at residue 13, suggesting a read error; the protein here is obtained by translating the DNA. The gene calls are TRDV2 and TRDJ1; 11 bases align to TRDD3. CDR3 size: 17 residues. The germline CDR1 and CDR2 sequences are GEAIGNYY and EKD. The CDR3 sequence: CACDHILGDSNTGKLIF. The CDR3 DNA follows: TGTGCCTGTGACCATATACTGGGGGATAGCAACACCGGTAAACTCATCTTT.

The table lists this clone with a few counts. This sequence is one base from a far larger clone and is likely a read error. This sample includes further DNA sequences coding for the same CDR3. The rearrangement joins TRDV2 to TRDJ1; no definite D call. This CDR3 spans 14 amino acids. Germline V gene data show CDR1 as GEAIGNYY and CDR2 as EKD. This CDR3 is CACDALKGGNKLIF. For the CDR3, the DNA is TGTGCCTGTGACGCTTTGAAGGGAGGCAATAAACTCATTTTT.

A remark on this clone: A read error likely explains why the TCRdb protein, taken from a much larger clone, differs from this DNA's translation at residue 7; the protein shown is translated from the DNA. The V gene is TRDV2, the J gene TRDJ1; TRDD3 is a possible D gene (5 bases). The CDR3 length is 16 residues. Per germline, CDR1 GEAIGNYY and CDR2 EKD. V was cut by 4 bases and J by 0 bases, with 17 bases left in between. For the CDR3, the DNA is TGTGCCTGTGATTTACTGGAGGCTCAGTACACCGATAAACTCATCTTT. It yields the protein CACDLLEAQYTDKLIF.

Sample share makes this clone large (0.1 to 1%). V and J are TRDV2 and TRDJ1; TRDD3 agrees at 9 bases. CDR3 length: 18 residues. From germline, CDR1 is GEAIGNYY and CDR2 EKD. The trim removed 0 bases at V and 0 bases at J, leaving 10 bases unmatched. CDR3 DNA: TGTGCCTGTGACACCGTCACTGGGGGAACGACGTACACCGATAAACTCATCTTT. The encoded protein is CACDTVTGGTTYTDKLIF.

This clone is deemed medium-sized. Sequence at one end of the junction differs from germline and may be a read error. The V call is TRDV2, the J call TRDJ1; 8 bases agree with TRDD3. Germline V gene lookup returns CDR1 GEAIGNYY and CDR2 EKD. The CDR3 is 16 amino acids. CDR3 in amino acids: CACDTLGDQNTDKPIF. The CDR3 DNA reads TGTGCCTGTGACACGCTGGGGGACCAAAACACCGATAAACCCATCTTT.

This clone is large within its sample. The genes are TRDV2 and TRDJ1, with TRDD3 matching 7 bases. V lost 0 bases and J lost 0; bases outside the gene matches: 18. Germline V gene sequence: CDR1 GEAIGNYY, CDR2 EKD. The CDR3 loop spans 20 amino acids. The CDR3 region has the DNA TGTGCCTGTGACACCCTTGGGCTGGGGGCTGACGCCGCGTACACCGATAAACTCATCTTT. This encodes CACDTLGLGADAAYTDKLIF.

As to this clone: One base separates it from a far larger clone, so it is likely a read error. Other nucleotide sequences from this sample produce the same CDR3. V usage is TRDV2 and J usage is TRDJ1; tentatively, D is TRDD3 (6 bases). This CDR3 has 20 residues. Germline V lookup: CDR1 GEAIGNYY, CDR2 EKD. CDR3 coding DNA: TGTGCCTGTGACACCGTGTTGGGGGGTCGGACCACCCGGTACACCGATAAACTCATTTTT. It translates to CACDTVLGGRTTRYTDKLIF.

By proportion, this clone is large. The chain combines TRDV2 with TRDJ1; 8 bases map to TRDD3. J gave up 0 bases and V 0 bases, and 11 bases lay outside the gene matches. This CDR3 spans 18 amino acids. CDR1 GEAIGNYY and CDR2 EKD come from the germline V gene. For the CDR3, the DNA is TGTGCCTGTGACACCCTGGGACTGGGGGCCACGTACACCGATAAACTCATCTTT. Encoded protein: CACDTLGLGATYTDKLIF.